A selection of T cell receptor beta chains follows, all from one sample in a study of control samples from healthy donors and cancer patients. Only in-frame clones appear in the TCRdb table, and some are missing; sequencing was by immunoSEQ multiplex PCR. The sample yields around 28,000 clones, roughly 88% seen once. Sequences were obtained from PBMCs. These receptors all come from a man in his fifties or sixties with lung cancer. Each CDR3 is given with its conserved first and last residue. The D gene is left open where the match is weak. The size entry is marked missing in some rows and otherwise reads once, few, many or a size class.

j_call: TRBJ1-6
d_call: -
v_call: TRBV27
clone_size: once
cdr3_aa: CASSFSGLSYNSPLHF
cdr3_nt: TGTGCCAGCAGTTTTAGTGGGCTCTCCTATAATTCACCCCTCCACTTT

j_call: TRBJ2-1
d_call: TRBD2
v_call: TRBV11-2
clone_size: -
cdr3_aa: CASSLVGGGRNEQFF
cdr3_nt: TGTGCCAGCAGCTTAGTTGGCGGGGGGAGGAATGAGCAGTTCTTC

j_call: TRBJ2-2
d_call: -
v_call: TRBV25-1
clone_size: -
cdr3_aa: CASSLHTRDTGELFF
cdr3_nt: TGTGCCAGCAGCCTACATACCAGGGATACCGGGGAGCTGTTTTTT

j_call: TRBJ2-1
d_call: TRBD2
v_call: TRBV7-3
clone_size: once
cdr3_aa: CASSPASGGVYEQFF
cdr3_nt: TGTGCCAGCAGCCCAGCTAGCGGGGGGGTGTATGAGCAGTTCTTC

j_call: TRBJ2-4
d_call: -
v_call: TRBV7-9
clone_size: once
cdr3_aa: CASSLSQNIQYF
cdr3_nt: TGTGCCAGCAGCTTATCCCAAAACATTCAGTACTTC

j_call: TRBJ2-5
d_call: -
v_call: TRBV12-3/TRBV12-4
clone_size: -
cdr3_aa: CASNDIQETQYF
cdr3_nt: TGTGCCAGCAATGATATCCAAGAGACCCAGTACTTC

j_call: TRBJ1-3
d_call: -
v_call: TRBV6-6
clone_size: -
cdr3_aa: CASSPLTFSGNTIYF
cdr3_nt: TGTGCCAGCAGTCCCCTTACCTTCTCTGGAAACACCATATATTTT

j_call: TRBJ2-7
d_call: -
v_call: TRBV3-1/TRBV3-2
clone_size: -
cdr3_aa: CASSQDWTAYEQYF
cdr3_nt: TGTGCCAGCAGCCAAGACTGGACAGCCTACGAGCAGTACTTC

j_call: TRBJ2-7
d_call: -
v_call: TRBV11-2
clone_size: -
cdr3_aa: CASSFWTRRRSSYEQYF
cdr3_nt: TGTGCCAGCAGCTTCTGGACACGGAGGAGAAGCTCCTACGAGCAGTACTTC

j_call: TRBJ2-5
d_call: -
v_call: TRBV20-1
clone_size: -
cdr3_aa: CSASGGWETQYF
cdr3_nt: TGCAGTGCTAGTGGAGGGTGGGAGACCCAGTACTTC

j_call: TRBJ1-6
d_call: -
v_call: TRBV9
clone_size: -
cdr3_aa: CASSVGQDNSPLHF
cdr3_nt: TGTGCCAGCAGCGTAGGGCAGGATAATTCACCCCTCCACTTT

j_call: TRBJ2-3
d_call: -
v_call: TRBV7-3
clone_size: once
cdr3_aa: CASSLQGRDTQYF
cdr3_nt: TGTGCCAGCAGCTTACAGGGGCGAGATACGCAGTATTTT

j_call: TRBJ2-3
d_call: TRBD2
v_call: TRBV19
clone_size: -
cdr3_aa: CASRAGGPADTQYF
cdr3_nt: TGTGCCAGTAGGGCGGGGGGCCCGGCAGATACGCAGTATTTT

j_call: TRBJ1-6
d_call: TRBD1
v_call: TRBV7-2
clone_size: -
cdr3_aa: CASSTRTGRGGNSPLHF
cdr3_nt: TGTGCCAGCAGCACCCGGACAGGGAGAGGTGGCAATTCACCCCTCCACTTT

j_call: TRBJ2-2
d_call: TRBD2
v_call: TRBV5-4
clone_size: -
cdr3_aa: CASSLRRGGSDGELFF
cdr3_nt: TGTGCCAGCAGCTTGAGGCGGGGGGGCTCTGACGGGGAGCTGTTTTTT

j_call: TRBJ2-3
d_call: TRBD2
v_call: TRBV18
clone_size: -
cdr3_aa: CASSPTLWPSGGESTDTQYF
cdr3_nt: TGTGCCAGCTCACCAACGCTTTGGCCTAGCGGGGGGGAAAGCACAGATACGCAGTATTTT

j_call: TRBJ2-5
d_call: -
v_call: TRBV7-2
clone_size: -
cdr3_aa: CASSSPPGGETQYF
cdr3_nt: TGTGCCAGCAGCTCCCCCCCCGGGGGAGAGACCCAGTACTTC

j_call: TRBJ1-1
d_call: -
v_call: TRBV3-1/TRBV3-2
clone_size: -
cdr3_aa: CASSQVVVDTEAFF
cdr3_nt: TGTGCCAGCAGCCAAGTAGTGGTTGACACTGAAGCTTTCTTT

j_call: TRBJ1-5
d_call: -
v_call: TRBV6-5
clone_size: -
cdr3_aa: CASRRTEDQPQHF
cdr3_nt: TGTGCCAGCAGGCGGACAGAGGATCAGCCCCAGCATTTT

j_call: TRBJ2-5
d_call: TRBD2
v_call: TRBV27
clone_size: -
cdr3_aa: CASSFRDPRGGQETQYF
cdr3_nt: TGTGCCAGCAGTTTCCGGGACCCGCGGGGGGGGCAAGAGACCCAGTACTTC

j_call: TRBJ2-1
d_call: -
v_call: TRBV27
clone_size: -
cdr3_aa: CASSLGGIYNEQFF
cdr3_nt: TGTGCCAGCAGTTTAGGAGGTATCTACAATGAGCAGTTCTTC

j_call: TRBJ1-2
d_call: -
v_call: TRBV7-3
clone_size: -
cdr3_aa: CASSFRQGGPTNYGYTF
cdr3_nt: TGTGCCAGCAGCTTCAGGCAGGGAGGCCCTACTAACTATGGCTACACCTTC

j_call: TRBJ1-1
d_call: -
v_call: TRBV6-5
clone_size: once
cdr3_aa: CASSYTGMNTEAFF
cdr3_nt: TGTGCCAGCAGTTACACAGGGATGAACACTGAAGCTTTCTTT

j_call: TRBJ1-4
d_call: -
v_call: TRBV19
clone_size: -
cdr3_aa: CASSIAGRTNEKLFF
cdr3_nt: TGTGCCAGTAGTATCGCGGGGAGAACTAATGAAAAACTGTTTTTT

j_call: TRBJ2-7
d_call: TRBD2
v_call: TRBV9
clone_size: -
cdr3_aa: CASSVEAGGFYEQYF
cdr3_nt: TGTGCCAGCAGCGTAGAAGCGGGGGGGTTCTACGAGCAGTACTTC

j_call: TRBJ2-1
d_call: -
v_call: TRBV18
clone_size: -
cdr3_aa: CASSREGRDEQFF
cdr3_nt: TGTGCCAGCTCACGCGAGGGCAGGGATGAGCAGTTCTTC

j_call: TRBJ2-3
d_call: -
v_call: TRBV7-2
clone_size: -
cdr3_aa: CASSTGLLSTDTQYF
cdr3_nt: TGTGCCAGCAGCACGGGGCTGCTAAGCACAGATACGCAGTATTTT

j_call: TRBJ1-6
d_call: TRBD1
v_call: TRBV4-3
clone_size: -
cdr3_aa: CASSQEDRGNSPLHF
cdr3_nt: TGCGCCAGCAGCCAAGAGGACAGGGGAAATTCACCCCTCCACTTT

j_call: TRBJ2-3
d_call: TRBD2
v_call: TRBV19
clone_size: -
cdr3_aa: CASSLTSGGFTDTQYF
cdr3_nt: TGTGCCAGTAGTCTGACTAGCGGGGGGTTCACAGATACGCAGTATTTT

j_call: TRBJ1-1
d_call: -
v_call: TRBV7-8
clone_size: -
cdr3_aa: CASSLLSGHMNTEAFF
cdr3_nt: TGTGCCAGCAGCTTATTGTCAGGCCATATGAACACTGAAGCTTTCTTT

j_call: TRBJ2-7
d_call: TRBD2
v_call: TRBV2
clone_size: few
cdr3_aa: CASEIGREQYF
cdr3_nt: TGTGCCAGCGAAATCGGGAGGGAGCAGTACTTC

j_call: TRBJ2-2
d_call: -
v_call: TRBV5-1
clone_size: -
cdr3_aa: CASRTEAYTGELFF
cdr3_nt: TGCGCCAGTCGGACCGAAGCATACACCGGGGAGCTGTTTTTT

j_call: TRBJ2-2
d_call: TRBD2
v_call: TRBV4-3
clone_size: -
cdr3_aa: CASSLSTSGGSTGELFF
cdr3_nt: TGCGCCAGCAGCCTATCGACTAGCGGGGGGTCCACCGGGGAGCTGTTTTTT

j_call: TRBJ2-6
d_call: -
v_call: TRBV7-3
clone_size: -
cdr3_aa: CASSLITSGANVLTF
cdr3_nt: TGTGCCAGCAGCTTAATAACTTCTGGGGCCAACGTCCTGACTTTC

j_call: TRBJ2-5
d_call: -
v_call: TRBV4-2
clone_size: once
cdr3_aa: CASSQDNREKETQYF
cdr3_nt: TGTGCCAGCAGCCAAGATAACAGAGAGAAAGAGACCCAGTACTTC

j_call: TRBJ2-5
d_call: -
v_call: TRBV11-2
clone_size: -
cdr3_aa: CASSLDVGQRNQETQYF
cdr3_nt: TGTGCCAGCAGCTTAGATGTGGGCCAGCGAAACCAAGAGACCCAGTACTTC

j_call: TRBJ2-2
d_call: -
v_call: TRBV28
clone_size: few
cdr3_aa: CASSQARDRNTGELFF
cdr3_nt: TGTGCCAGCAGTCAGGCGAGGGATCGTAACACCGGGGAGCTGTTTTTT